Sequencing of this TCR beta chain was carried out in a study of T-cell reconstitution after alpha-beta-depleted transplantation in children. Between the trimmed V and J ends, which lost 0 bases and 2 bases, there was a span of 11 bases. CDR3 size: 16 residues. From germline, CDR1 is MNHEY and CDR2 SVGEGT. Preparation of the TCRbeta library involved a method that used unique molecular identifiers. TCRdb reprocessed the PCR reads with MiXCR, giving one entry per CDR3 protein. Here the sample spans fewer than 500,000 distinct CDR3 sequences, around two fifths being singletons. The V call is TRBV6-2 or TRBV6-3, the J call TRBJ2-1; D gene unclear. The sequence was collected from a girl aged 2 to 9 with aplastic anemia, due to receive a stem cell transplant. The specimen was PBMCs, collected before TCRalphabeta/CD19-depleted stem cell transplant. CDR3 sequence (DNA): TGTGCCAGCAGTTACTCGCGGACCCTGACCTACAATGAGCAGTTCTTC. Protein: CASSYSRTLTYNEQFF.